Listed below are T cell receptor beta chains from one sample, sequenced in a study of T cells in localized non-small cell lung cancer. Assay: immunoSEQ multiplex PCR; the TCRdb copy retains only in-frame clones and omits some. The sample has about 34,000 clones, roughly 86% seen once. The input for sequencing was peripheral blood, taken before any cancer treatment. These receptors all stem from a woman aged 35-75 years with stage I lung adenocarcinoma. Both conserved end residues are part of each CDR3. A D gene is named only where the DNA matches it firmly. Rows give clone size only sometimes, using once, few, many, or a class for an expanded clone.

v_gene	d_gene	j_gene	abundance	CDR3nt	CDR3aa
TRBV29-1	TRBD1	TRBJ2-5	NA	TGCAGCGGTACAGGGGGAGAGACCCAGTACTTC	CSGTGGETQYF
TRBV10-3	TRBD1	TRBJ1-2	NA	TGTGCCATCAGTGGCTACGACAGGGCTGGCTACACTTTC	CAISGYDRAGYTF
TRBV5-1	TRBD2	TRBJ2-1	NA	TGCGCCAGCAGCTCCCCGCGCGGGGGGGCGGGGAATGAGCAGTTCTTC	CASSSPRGGAGNEQFF
TRBV6-1	NA	TRBJ2-2	NA	NA	CATKTGQFRPGSCFF
TRBV7-8	NA	TRBJ1-1	NA	TGTGCCAGCAGCTTAGGGGCGTACGGGGATGAAGCTTTCTTT	CASSLGAYGDEAFF
TRBV7-2	NA	TRBJ2-3	NA	TGTGCCAGCAGCGCCGACTTAAAACGCACAGATACGCAGTATTTT	CASSADLKRTDTQYF
TRBV27	NA	TRBJ1-1	NA	TGTGCCAGCAGCAAACTCAGGGGAAGGAACACTGAAGCTTTCTTT	CASSKLRGRNTEAFF
TRBV25-1	NA	TRBJ2-5	NA	TGTGCCAGCAAGTACCAAGAGACCCAGTACTTC	CASKYQETQYF
TRBV6-4	NA	TRBJ2-2	NA	TGTGCCAGCAGTGCGTCTCCGGGCACCGGGGAGCTGTTTTTT	CASSASPGTGELFF
TRBV6-5	NA	TRBJ1-1	NA	TGTGCCAGCAGTGGCCGGGGCTCGGAAGCTTTCTTT	CASSGRGSEAFF
TRBV7-2	TRBD1	TRBJ1-1	NA	TGTGCCAGCAGCTCCAGGCAGGGGGAGACTGAAGCTTTCTTT	CASSSRQGETEAFF
TRBV27	NA	TRBJ1-2	NA	TGTGCCAGCAGTAAGGCGGCTACAGGTGGGTATGGACCTGAAGACTATGGCTACACCTTC	CASSKAATGGYGPEDYGYTF
TRBV18	TRBD1	TRBJ1-1	NA	TGTGCCAGCTCACCCCGGACAGGGGAACCTGAAGCTTTCTTT	CASSPRTGEPEAFF
TRBV18	NA	TRBJ1-5	NA	TGTGCCAGCTCACCACCGCCGGGAAGCGGGAATCAGCCCCAGCATTTT	CASSPPPGSGNQPQHF
TRBV10-1	NA	TRBJ1-1	NA	TGCGCCAGCAGTGATCAAGACACTGAAGCTTTCTTT	CASSDQDTEAFF
TRBV4-3	NA	TRBJ2-3	NA	TGCGCCAGCAGCCAAGAAAGGTCGCTAGCCGGAGGAGATACGCAGTATTTT	CASSQERSLAGGDTQYF
TRBV19	NA	TRBJ2-7	NA	TGTGCCAGTAGTCCCAAGGACGGCTACGAGCAGTACTTC	CASSPKDGYEQYF
TRBV7-6	NA	TRBJ1-4	NA	TGTGCCAGCAGCCCATCCGGTTGGGCGGGGGAAAAACTGTTTTTT	CASSPSGWAGEKLFF
TRBV7-9	NA	TRBJ2-7	NA	TGTGCCAGCAGCCCCCCGGTTGGAACGGGATACGAGCAGTACTTC	CASSPPVGTGYEQYF
TRBV4-1	NA	TRBJ1-1	once	TGCGCCAGCAGCCAAGAGCCCGGGGTGGGAGTTGAAGCTTTCTTT	CASSQEPGVGVEAFF
TRBV5-5	TRBD1	TRBJ1-2	NA	TGTGCCAGCAGTTGGGACAGGGGAGCAAACTATGGCTACACCTTC	CASSWDRGANYGYTF
TRBV6-1	NA	TRBJ1-5	few	TGTGCCAGCAGTGAAGAACAGGAAAATCAGCCCCAGCATTTT	CASSEEQENQPQHF
TRBV29-1	NA	TRBJ1-5	NA	TGCAGCGTTGCCCAGGACAGCAATCAGCCCCAGCATTTT	CSVAQDSNQPQHF
TRBV5-4	NA	TRBJ1-4	NA	TGTGCCAGCAGCTTGGGTTTTGGAGGGACGGCTGAAAAACTGTTTTTT	CASSLGFGGTAEKLFF
TRBV7-2	NA	TRBJ1-5	NA	TGTGCCAGCAGCTTGTCAGCAATCGGTCGCAATCAGCCCCAGCATTTT	CASSLSAIGRNQPQHF
TRBV13	NA	TRBJ2-7	few	TGTGCCAGCAGCCGACGTCAGTATCTCTCCTACGAGCAGTACTTC	CASSRRQYLSYEQYF
TRBV7-2	NA	TRBJ2-7	NA	TGTGCCAGCAGCTATACCTACGAGCAGTACTTC	CASSYTYEQYF
TRBV6-1	TRBD1	TRBJ2-5	NA	TGTGCCGGCCACACAGGGGCTGGGGAGACCCAGTACTTC	CAGHTGAGETQYF
TRBV7-2	NA	TRBJ2-5	NA	TGTGCCAGCAGCTTAGTATCGGAGACCCAGTACTTC	CASSLVSETQYF
TRBV10-3	NA	TRBJ2-7	NA	TGTGCCATCAGTGAGTCGGGGGGCTACGAGCAGTACTTC	CAISESGGYEQYF
TRBV11-2	NA	TRBJ2-7	NA	TGTGCCAGCAGCTTAGAGGTTTCAGTTTTCTACGAGCAGTACTTC	CASSLEVSVFYEQYF
TRBV27	NA	TRBJ2-2	NA	TGTGCCAGTACTCGGCAGGGGACCACCGGGGAGCTGTTTTTT	CASTRQGTTGELFF
TRBV6-5	NA	TRBJ2-1	NA	TGTGCCAGCAGTTACGAAGGGGGGGCATACGATGAGCAGTTCTTC	CASSYEGGAYDEQFF
TRBV16	NA	TRBJ2-1	NA	TGTGCCAGCAGCCCCTCGACCCCGGGGGACATCTACAATGAGCAGTTCTTC	CASSPSTPGDIYNEQFF
TRBV7-9	NA	TRBJ2-5	once	TGTGCCAGCAGCTCCCCCCCAGGGAGTCAGGAGACCCAGTACTTC	CASSSPPGSQETQYF
TRBV29-1	NA	TRBJ2-7	NA	TGCAGCGTTGAAGATACAACCAGCGACGAGCAGTACTTC	CSVEDTTSDEQYF
TRBV18	NA	TRBJ1-3	NA	TGTGCCAGCTCACCGATTGCGCCGTACCGAGGTGGAAACACCATATATTTT	CASSPIAPYRGGNTIYF
TRBV10-3	TRBD1	TRBJ2-6	once	TGTGCCATCAGCGAACAGGGGGCGCTTGGGGCCAACGTCCTGACTTTC	CAISEQGALGANVLTF
TRBV11-3	TRBD1	TRBJ1-4	NA	TGTGCCAGCAGCGACAGGGGTGAAAAACTGTTTTTT	CASSDRGEKLFF
TRBV30	NA	TRBJ1-3	NA	TGTGCCTGGATCCGGGGCGGTAGAAACACCATATATTTT	CAWIRGGRNTIYF
TRBV28	TRBD1	TRBJ2-7	NA	TGTGCCAGCAGTTTGTCCCGGGACAGGGGGCGATACGAGCAGTACTTC	CASSLSRDRGRYEQYF